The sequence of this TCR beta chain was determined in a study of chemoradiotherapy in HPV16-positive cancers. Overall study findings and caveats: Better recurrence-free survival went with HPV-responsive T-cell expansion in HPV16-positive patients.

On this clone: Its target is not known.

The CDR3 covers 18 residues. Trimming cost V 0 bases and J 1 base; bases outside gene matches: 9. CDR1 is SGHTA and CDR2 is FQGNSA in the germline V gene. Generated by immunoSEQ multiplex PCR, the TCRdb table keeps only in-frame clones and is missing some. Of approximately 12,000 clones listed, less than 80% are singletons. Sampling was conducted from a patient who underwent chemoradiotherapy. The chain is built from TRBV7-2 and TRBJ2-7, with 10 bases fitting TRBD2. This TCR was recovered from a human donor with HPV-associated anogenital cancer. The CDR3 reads CASSLASGLAGASYEQYF. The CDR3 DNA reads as TGTGCCAGCAGCTTAGCTTCTGGGCTAGCGGGAGCATCCTACGAGCAGTACTTC.